Listed here is a single TCR beta chain. Authors' processing steps: Reference gene primer amplification in the assay estimated nucleated cell counts. Using immunoSEQ multiplex PCR, the repertoire was profiled, and TCRdb retains in-frame clones only, with some absent. That table is the source of V, J and clone size, and D and trimming were worked out from the DNA. This table has about 210,000 clones, roughly 90% appearing once. These data are taken from a study of blood T cell repertoires in COVID-19. Turning to the study itself: Acute-phase and convalescent COVID-19 samples originated in the United States, Italy and Spain. T cells, B-cell-depleted T cells, or PBMCs provided the cDNA or gDNA that served as material.

Germline V gene data show CDR1 as MDHEN and CDR2 as SYDVKM. With V trimmed by 4 bases and J by 5 bases, 12 bases remained unmatched. This CDR3 is built from 17 residues. Sequenced material: peripheral blood. This clonotype originated in a middle-aged woman with acute or convalescent COVID-19. The chain is built from TRBV28 and TRBJ1-2, with 11 bases identical to TRBD1. The chain's CDR3 is CASSSPWGQGGGYGYTF. CDR3 nucleotide sequence: TGTGCCAGCAGTTCCCCCTGGGGACAGGGGGGAGGGTATGGCTACACCTTC.